One TCR beta chain is described in this entry. In the source study's methods: Amplifying reference gene primers gave estimates of nucleated cell counts. This table comes from immunoSEQ multiplex PCR, and its TCRdb copy is limited to in-frame clones, with some not included. The D gene and trimming were derived from the DNA, and the V and J assignments and clone size from that table. The table records roughly 200,000 clones, 85% to 90% of them present only once. This record belongs to a study of blood T cell repertoires in COVID-19. Study background: Sites across the United States, Italy and Spain contributed samples from acute and convalescent COVID-19. Nucleic acid was either cDNA or gDNA, and it came from T cells, B-cell-depleted T cells, or PBMCs.

This CDR3 has 13 amino acids. Germline V lookup: CDR1 SGHNT, CDR2 YYREEE (reference sequence). The germline V and J ends were trimmed by 4 bases and 3 bases, with 11 bases remaining between them. Sequencing was performed on peripheral blood. This sequence was found in a woman in her sixties with acute or convalescent COVID-19. V gene TRBV5-4 combines with J gene TRBJ2-7, with D perhaps TRBD1 (6 bases). CDR3 nucleotides: TGTGCCAGCAGCACAGGGCCACTCTACGAGCAGTACGTC. It specifies CASSTGPLYEQYV.